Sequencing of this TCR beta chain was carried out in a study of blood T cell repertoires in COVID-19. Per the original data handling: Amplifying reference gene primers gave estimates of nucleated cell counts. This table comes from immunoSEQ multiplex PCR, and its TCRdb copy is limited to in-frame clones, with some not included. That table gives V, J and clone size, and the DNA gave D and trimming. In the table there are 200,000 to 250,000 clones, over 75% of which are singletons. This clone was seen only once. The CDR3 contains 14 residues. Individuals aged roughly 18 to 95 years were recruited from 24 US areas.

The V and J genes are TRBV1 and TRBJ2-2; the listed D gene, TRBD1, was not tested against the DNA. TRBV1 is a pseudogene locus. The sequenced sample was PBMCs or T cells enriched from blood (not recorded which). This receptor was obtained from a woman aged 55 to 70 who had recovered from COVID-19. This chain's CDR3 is CTSSSRTGGGELFF. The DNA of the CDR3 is TGCACCAGCAGCTCCCGGACAGGGGGCGGGGAGCTGTTTTTT.